These T cell receptor beta chains were read from a single sample in a study of blood T cell repertoires in COVID-19. Only in-frame clones appear in the TCRdb table, and some are missing; sequencing was by immunoSEQ multiplex PCR. The sample yields about 210,000 clones, about 82% seen once. The sequencing sample was made of peripheral blood. The receptors stem from a man aged 60-69 years with COVID-19, enrolled during active disease. CDR3s include the opening cysteine and the closing phenylalanine or tryptophan. D genes are given only for firm matches. Rows may omit the clone size; those that give it use once, few, many or a size class.

>TRBJ2-5|TRBV11-2|-|TRBD1
TGTGCCAGCAGCCACCGGGACAGTGGACAGACCCAGTACTTC
CASSHRDSGQTQYF
>TRBJ2-2|TRBV3-1/TRBV3-2|-|TRBD2
TGTGCCAGCGACACGGGGACTAGCGGGAGGGTAACCGGGGAGCTGTTTTTT
CASDTGTSGRVTGELFF
>TRBJ2-7|TRBV5-1|-|TRBD1
TGCGCCAGCAGCTTTGGTTGGGACAGCCAGACCCGCTACGAGCAGTACTTC
CASSFGWDSQTRYEQYF
>TRBJ1-1|TRBV18|-|TRBD1
TGTGCCAGCTCCCGAAACCGGGACAGAGGCACTGAAGCTTTCTTT
CASSRNRDRGTEAFF
>TRBJ2-4|TRBV2|-|-
TGTGCCAGCAGTGAAAAGGGTAGCGAGGCGTGGAACATTCAGTACTTC
CASSEKGSEAWNIQYF
>TRBJ1-1|TRBV10-3|-|-
TGTGCCATCAGTGAGTACTCGGGTTCCGCGAACACTGAAGCTTTCTTT
CAISEYSGSANTEAFF
>TRBJ2-1|TRBV5-1|-|TRBD2
TGCGCCAGCAGCTTTACTAGCGGGAGCTACAATGAGCAGTTCTTC
CASSFTSGSYNEQFF
>TRBJ1-5|TRBV7-2|-|-
TGTGCCAGCAGCTTACGGGGGGATAATAGCAATCAGCCCCAGCATTTT
CASSLRGDNSNQPQHF
>TRBJ2-5|TRBV4-3|few|-
TGCGCCAGCAGCCAACAATCGCTGGGGGGTGAGACCCAGTACTTC
CASSQQSLGGETQYF
>TRBJ1-1|TRBV3-1/TRBV3-2|-|-
TGTGCCAGCAGTGGGAGGCGGTTGAACACTGAAGCTTTCTTT
CASSGRRLNTEAFF
>TRBJ2-1|TRBV6-5|-|-
TGTGCCAGCAGTTACAGGACTAACAATGAGCAGTTCTTC
CASSYRTNNEQFF
>TRBJ1-4|TRBV6-6|-|TRBD1
TGTGCCAGCAGTTTGGACAGGGACTTCAATGAAAAACTGTTTTTT
CASSLDRDFNEKLFF
>TRBJ2-1|TRBV28|-|-
TGTGCCAGCAGGGTACCGGGTCCGTCCTCCTACAATGAGCAGTTCTTC
CASRVPGPSSYNEQFF
>TRBJ1-1|TRBV29-1|-|TRBD1
TGCAGCGTTGAAAATAGGCCAGGGGGCCACACTGAAGCTTTCTTT
CSVENRPGGHTEAFF
>TRBJ1-2|TRBV28|-|-
TGTGCCAGCAGTACGGTGGACTATGGCTACACCTTC
CASSTVDYGYTF
>TRBJ1-2|TRBV6-2/TRBV6-3|-|-
TGTGCCAGCAGTTACACCGCGAGATCGAACTATGGCTACACCTTC
CASSYTARSNYGYTF
>TRBJ2-7|TRBV6-5|-|TRBD1
TGTGCCAGCAGTACCGGACAGGGGACCTTCTACGAGCAGTACTTC
CASSTGQGTFYEQYF
>TRBJ2-4|TRBV9|-|-
TGTGCCAGCAGCGTAGGATCACCCTGGAGGAACATTCAGTACTTC
CASSVGSPWRNIQYF
>TRBJ1-5|TRBV18|-|TRBD1
TGTGCCAGCTCAGTACAGGGGACTAGCAATCAGCCCCAGCATTTT
CASSVQGTSNQPQHF
>TRBJ1-2|TRBV4-1|-|-
TGCGCCAGCAGCCAAGAGGTCCTTTGGGCTGGCTACACCTTC
CASSQEVLWAGYTF
>TRBJ1-1|TRBV5-8|once|TRBD1
TGTGCCAGCAGCCACTGGCAAGGACAGGGTGAAGCTTTCTTT
CASSHWQGQGEAFF
>TRBJ2-5|TRBV5-1|-|TRBD1
TGCGCCAGCAGCCCTATGGGCAGGGGGTACCAAGAGACCCAGTACTTC
CASSPMGRGYQETQYF
>TRBJ2-3|TRBV7-9|-|-
TGTGCCAGCAGCTGGGGGCACACAGATACGCAGTATTTT
CASSWGHTDTQYF
>TRBJ2-2|TRBV5-4|-|-
TGTGCCAGCAGCTTTGGAGGGAACACCGGGGAGCTGTTTTTT
CASSFGGNTGELFF
>TRBJ1-1|TRBV30|-|TRBD1
TGTGCCTGGAGGGGGACAGGGAGGGGCACTGAAGCTTTCTTT
CAWRGTGRGTEAFF
>TRBJ1-1|TRBV6-6|-|-
TGTGCCAGCAGTTTACGAGAATTGAACACTGAAGCTTTCTTT
CASSLRELNTEAFF
>TRBJ1-3|TRBV5-1|-|-
TGCGCCAGCAGCCTAACCACAGACAGCAGAAACACCATATATTTT
CASSLTTDSRNTIYF
>TRBJ1-2|TRBV5-4|-|TRBD1
TGTGCCAGCAGCCCCCCTGACAGGACAGGGGTCGGCTACACCTTC
CASSPPDRTGVGYTF
>TRBJ1-1|TRBV12-3/TRBV12-4|-|-
TGTGCCAGCAGTTCATCAGGGGCGGGAGCTTTCTTT
CASSSSGAGAFF
>TRBJ2-1|TRBV29-1|-|-
TGCAGCGTAGAGACAGATGAGCAGTTCTTC
CSVETDEQFF
>TRBJ2-3|TRBV12-5|-|TRBD1
TGTGCTAGTGGTCCCGGGACAGGGGGTTTTGGCGGCACAGATACGCAGTATTTT
CASGPGTGGFGGTDTQYF
>TRBJ2-2|TRBV7-3|-|TRBD1
TGTGCCAGCAGCCGACGACAGGGGTATGCCGGGGAGCTGTTTTTT
CASSRRQGYAGELFF
>TRBJ1-2|TRBV6-6|once|-
TGTGCCAGCCGACGTACCGGCGGTATCGGCTATGGCTACACCTTC
CASRRTGGIGYGYTF
>TRBJ1-3|TRBV3-1/TRBV3-2|-|-
TGTGCCAGCAGCCCATTCCGACTCGTCTCTGGAAACACCATATATTTT
CASSPFRLVSGNTIYF
>TRBJ1-2|TRBV27|-|-
TGTGCCAGCAGTTTATGGGGGGGGCGCGGGTATGGCTACACCTTC
CASSLWGGRGYGYTF
>TRBJ1-2|TRBV10-3|-|-
TGTGCCATCAGTGAGTGGCAGGGGCACTATGGCTACACCTTC
CAISEWQGHYGYTF
>TRBJ2-5|TRBV5-4|-|-
TGTGCCAGCAGCTGGGCGCAAGAGACCCAGTACTTC
CASSWAQETQYF
>TRBJ1-2|TRBV2|many|-
TGTGCCAGCAGTGAAGGGCGGAAAGCTAACTATGGCTACACCTTC
CASSEGRKANYGYTF
>TRBJ1-5|TRBV7-9|-|-
TGTGCCAGCAGCTTAGGTAGGAGGGGAAGTAATCAGCCCCAGCATTTT
CASSLGRRGSNQPQHF
>TRBJ2-3|TRBV5-1|-|TRBD1
TGCGCCAGCAGCTGGGGACAGAGCACAGATACGCAGTATTTT
CASSWGQSTDTQYF
>TRBJ1-4|TRBV3-1/TRBV3-2|-|TRBD1
TGTGCCAGCGCTAGGACAGGGGGGACTAATGAAAAACTGTTTTTT
CASARTGGTNEKLFF
>TRBJ2-3|TRBV4-1|-|-
TGCGCCAGCAGCCCGACTACGCCCACAGATACGCAGTATTTT
CASSPTTPTDTQYF
>TRBJ1-2|TRBV6-5|-|-
TGTGCCAGCAGTACCCGGGGGGACTTTGGCTACACCTTC
CASSTRGDFGYTF
>TRBJ2-1|TRBV28|-|TRBD2
TGTGCCAGCAGTCCCTGGGCAGCGGGAAAGCATGAGCAGTTCTTC
CASSPWAAGKHEQFF
>TRBJ2-1|TRBV11-3|-|TRBD1
TGTGCCAGCAGTTTGACCGGGACAGGGGAGAATGAGCAGTTCTTC
CASSLTGTGENEQFF
>TRBJ1-5|TRBV6-2/TRBV6-3|-|-
TGTGCCAGCAGTCAGTCCCGGGACTTTAATCAGCCCCAGCATTTT
CASSQSRDFNQPQHF
>TRBJ2-7|TRBV14|-|-
TGTGCCAGCAGCTTCCGGGACTTGCAGTACTTC
CASSFRDLQYF
>TRBJ2-1|TRBV24-1|-|TRBD2
TGTGCCACCAGTGCCCTAGCGGGAGGGCGAGATGAGCAGTTCTTC
CATSALAGGRDEQFF
>TRBJ1-4|TRBV4-2|-|-
TGTGCCAGCAGCCAAGAAGGGGCGGAGAGTGAAAAACTGTTTTTT
CASSQEGAESEKLFF
>TRBJ1-2|TRBV2|-|-
TGTGCCAGCACTATGGACAGTTCTAACTATGGCTACACCTTC
CASTMDSSNYGYTF
>TRBJ1-2|TRBV6-6|-|-
TGTGCCAGCAGATATGACATGGCAGGTTACGGCTACACCTTC
CASRYDMAGYGYTF
>TRBJ1-3|TRBV19|many|-
TGTGCCAGTGGACACATTTCTTCTGGAAACACCATATATTTT
CASGHISSGNTIYF